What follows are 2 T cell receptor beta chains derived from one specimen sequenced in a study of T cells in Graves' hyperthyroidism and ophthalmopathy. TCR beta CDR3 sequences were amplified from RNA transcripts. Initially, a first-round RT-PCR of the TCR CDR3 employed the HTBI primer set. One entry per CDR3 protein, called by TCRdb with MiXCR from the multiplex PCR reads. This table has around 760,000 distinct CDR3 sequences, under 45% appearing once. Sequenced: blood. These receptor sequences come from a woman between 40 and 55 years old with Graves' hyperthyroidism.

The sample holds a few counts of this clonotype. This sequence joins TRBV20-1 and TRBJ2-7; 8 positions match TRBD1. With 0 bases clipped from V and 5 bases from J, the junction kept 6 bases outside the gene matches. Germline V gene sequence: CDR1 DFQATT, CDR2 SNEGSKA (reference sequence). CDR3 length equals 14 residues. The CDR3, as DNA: TGCAGTGCTAGAGAACCCTGGACAGGGAACGAGCAGTACTTC. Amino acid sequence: CSAREPWTGNEQYF.

The CDR3 DNA is TGTGGCACTAACAGCTGGAAGGGAACCTACGAGCAGTACTTC. Residues: CGTNSWKGTYEQYF. The chain employs TRBV28 and TRBJ2-7; no clear D gene. This CDR3 comprises 14 residues. Germline values: CDR1 MDHEN, CDR2 SYDVKM.